Described below is a single T cell receptor beta chain sequence and its context. Its antigen is unknown. The CDR3 spans 15 residues. Unmatched junction bases numbered 12, after V lost 5 bases and J lost 3 bases. CDR1 GTSNPN and CDR2 SVGIG come from the germline V gene (reference sequence). This sample was included in a study of cytomegalovirus exposure and HLA in healthy donors. Whole-study context: It was reported in a later analysis that the 100 to 150 validation repertoires used the same platform as the roughly 700 first-cohort repertoires. Study-wide results and limits: It was reportedly the case that the classifier diagnosed cytomegalovirus status with high specificity and sensitivity. Most TCR sequences showed up rarely, but some public TCRs showed up in many donors.

Repertoires were generated with immunoSEQ multiplex PCR, while TCRdb's copy carries only in-frame clones and drops some. The sample includes more than 90,000 clones, roughly 88% of them seen just once. The chain uses TRBV30 and TRBJ2-7, with TRBD1 matching over 8 bases. The sequence was obtained from a man aged 18 to 35 in good health and CMV-seronegative. The sample was PBMCs. For the CDR3, the DNA is TGTGCCTGGGACAGGGGACTTCCATCCCACTACGAGCAGTACTTC. Translating gives CAWDRGLPSHYEQYF.